Sequencing of this TCR beta chain was carried out in a study of T cells after posttransplantation cyclophosphamide. This clone was observed at least ten times. The antigen remains unidentified. Sequencing used immunoSEQ multiplex PCR; TCRdb keeps in-frame clones, though not all of them. This record lists about 5,500 clones, none seen once only, and the top ten clones contain under 30%. Overall study results and limits: Recipient CMV seropositivity and CMV reactivation strongly tracked TRB clonality. Donor CD8+ memory clones often dominated recipient blood repertoires at later times. Skin or GI-infiltrating T cells shared few TRB sequences with blood.

The V and J ends lost 0 bases and 5 bases respectively, with 5 bases between them. This CDR3 spans 13 amino acids. Germline-derived CDR1 and CDR2 are LGHNA and YNFKEQ. A marrow graft followed busulfan-fludarabine conditioning, with cyclophosphamide on days +3 and +4. The sequence derives from a male patient aged 60-70 years who received an allogeneic stem cell transplant from a related donor, was CMV-positive, and had no GVHD. The T cells may come from the graft donor. The J gene is TRBJ1-3, the V gene TRBV4-2; D call uncertain. The input for sequencing was PBMCs, taken after allogeneic stem cell transplant with posttransplant cyclophosphamide. CDR3 bases: TGTGCCAGCAGCCAAGACAGAAGAAACACCATATATTTT. As protein: CASSQDRRNTIYF.